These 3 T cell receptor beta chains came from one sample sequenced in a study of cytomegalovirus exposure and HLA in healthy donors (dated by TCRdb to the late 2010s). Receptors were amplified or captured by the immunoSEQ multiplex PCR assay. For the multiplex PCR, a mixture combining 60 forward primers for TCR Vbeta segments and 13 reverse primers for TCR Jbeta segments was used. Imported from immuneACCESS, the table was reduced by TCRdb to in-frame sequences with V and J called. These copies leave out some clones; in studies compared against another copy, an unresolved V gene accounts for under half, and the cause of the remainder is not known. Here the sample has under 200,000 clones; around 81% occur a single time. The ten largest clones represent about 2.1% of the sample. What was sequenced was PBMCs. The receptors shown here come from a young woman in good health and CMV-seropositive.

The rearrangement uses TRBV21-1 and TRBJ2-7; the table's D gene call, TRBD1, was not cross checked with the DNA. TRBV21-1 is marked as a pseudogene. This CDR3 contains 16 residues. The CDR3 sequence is CASSRAPRQVDHEQYF. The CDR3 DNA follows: TGTGCCAGCAGCAGAGCTCCCCGACAGGTCGATCACGAGCAGTACTTC.

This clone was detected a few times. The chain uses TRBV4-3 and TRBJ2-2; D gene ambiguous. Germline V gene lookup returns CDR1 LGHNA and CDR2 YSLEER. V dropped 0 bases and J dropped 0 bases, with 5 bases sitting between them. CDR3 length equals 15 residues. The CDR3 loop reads CASSQDRTNTGELFF. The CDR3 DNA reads TGCGCCAGCAGCCAAGACAGGACGAACACCGGGGAGCTGTTTTTT.

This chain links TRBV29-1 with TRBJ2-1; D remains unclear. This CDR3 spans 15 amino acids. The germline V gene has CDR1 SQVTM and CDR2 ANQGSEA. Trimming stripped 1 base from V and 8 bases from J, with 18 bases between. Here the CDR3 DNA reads TGCAGCGTTGAAGTTGACTCTTCTCGGTCCGATGAGCAGTTCTTC. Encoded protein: CSVEVDSSRSDEQFF.